This TCR beta chain stems from a study of identical twins. Findings of the study overall: A lower insertion count was a feature of abundant cord blood beta clonotypes, with no such feature in memory repertoires. The presence of invariant MAIT and iNKT cells could partly confound analyses of zero-insertion sequences. Where out-of-frame alpha sequences were twin-shared, they showed excess low generation probability. These conclusions were based on statistical analysis (cross-sectional, not following the same donors).

The V gene lost 0 bases and the J gene lost 0 bases, with 7 bases spanning the gap. The CDR3 runs 15 residues. Germline V gene sequence: CDR1 SGDLS, CDR2 YYNGEE. This clonotype appeared many times. Antigen: not known. MiXCR was run by TCRdb on the 5' RACE reads, yielding one entry per CDR3 protein. The sample carries just under 650,000 distinct CDR3 sequences, about 7.6% recorded once. These data were also filed under a second study, of yellow fever vaccine responses in identical twins.

The sample comprised PBMCs. This clonotype originated in a woman younger than 30 in good health. The chain employs TRBV9 and TRBJ2-1; maybe TRBD1 (5 bases). The CDR3 bases are TGTGCCAGCAGCGTAGGACAGAACTCCTACAATGAGCAGTTCTTC. Translating gives CASSVGQNSYNEQFF.